The 5 T cell receptor beta chains below come from one sample, sequenced in a study of lymphopenia after photon versus proton radiotherapy. Clones were sequenced by immunoSEQ multiplex PCR, and TCRdb holds only the in-frame ones, with some missing. The table lists 65,000 to 85,000 clones, roughly 92% of them singletons, with about 2.2% in the top ten. The sample in question was peripheral blood, obtained from a patient treated with photon-based radiotherapy. The source of these receptors is a woman in her thirties or forties with cholangiocarcinoma.

The V gene is TRBV6-5, the J gene TRBJ2-7; 8 nucleotides match TRBD2. CDR3 length equals 15 residues. Germline V gene lookup returns CDR1 MNHEY and CDR2 SVGAGI. V gave up 3 bases and J gave up 6 bases; unmatched junction bases: 10. The DNA for the CDR3 is TGTGCCAGCAGTTATGCGGGGGGCCGGGGTCGCGAGCAGTACTTC. Translated, it gives CASSYAGGRGREQYF.

This clone has just a few counts. V and J are TRBV15 and TRBJ2-7; 14 bases are a match to TRBD2. From germline, CDR1 is LNHNV and CDR2 YYDKDF (reference sequence). The V segment lost 5 bases and the J segment 2 bases; nucleotides outside the gene matches: 5. The CDR3 runs 16 residues. This CDR3 reads CATSGGLAGETYEQYF. The CDR3 nucleotides read TGTGCCACCAGCGGGGGACTAGCGGGAGAAACCTACGAGCAGTACTTC.

This clone occurred once. The chain couples TRBV7-9 to TRBJ2-3; 10 nucleotides match TRBD2. This CDR3 spans 12 amino acids. Germline V gives CDR1 SEHNR, CDR2 FQNEAQ (reference sequence). The V gene end was trimmed by 11 bases and the J gene end by 2 bases; junction bases not matched to a gene: 1. The chain's CDR3 is CALAGATDTQYF. The CDR3 DNA reads as TGTGCCCTAGCGGGAGCCACAGATACGCAGTATTTT. Full variable domain (remainder filled in from reference TRBV7-9 and TRBJ2-3): DTGVSQNPRHKITKRGQNVTFRCDPISEHNRLYWYRQTLGQGPEFLTYFQNEAQLEKSRLLSDRFSAERPKGSFSTLEIQRTEQGDSAMYLCALAGATDTQYFGPGTRLTVL.

In DNA, the CDR3 is TGTGCCAGCAGCGCCCGGAGGGGAGGGGACACTGAAGCTTTCTTT. Its protein product is CASSARRGGDTEAFF. The rearrangement links TRBV21-1 to TRBJ1-1. TRBV21-1 constitutes a pseudogene. The CDR3 covers 15 residues.

The CDR3 nucleotides read TGTGCCAGCAGTGGCCCTTTCCGGACAGGCGTTAATGAAAAACTGTTTTTT. Translation: CASSGPFRTGVNEKLFF. This chain connects TRBV6-4 to TRBJ1-4; 7 bases map to TRBD1. J was trimmed by 4 bases and V by 4 bases; bases with no gene match: 12. The length of the CDR3 is 17 residues. Germline values: CDR1 MRHNA, CDR2 SNTAGT.